This paragraph reports one T cell receptor (beta chain). Sequenced by immunoSEQ multiplex PCR; TCRdb stores in-frame clones only, minus some. The table records 30,000 to 45,000 clones, roughly 91% of them present only once. V dropped 2 bases and J dropped 7 bases, with 17 bases sitting between them. The CDR3 is made up of 15 amino acids. The V gene's germline CDR1 is MNHNS and CDR2 SASEGT. The data derive from a study of T cell changes during pregnancy in multiple sclerosis. This chain links TRBV6-1 with TRBJ1-1; D may be TRBD1 (6 bases). The origin of this receptor is a female donor in good health, enrolled as a control in a pregnancy study. The specimen was CD4+ T cells from peripheral blood mononuclear cells, collected in the second trimester of pregnancy. As DNA, the CDR3 is TGTGCCAGCAGTGAAATCCTCGGGCAGGGGAGTGAAGCTTTCTTT. Protein sequence: CASSEILGQGSEAFF.